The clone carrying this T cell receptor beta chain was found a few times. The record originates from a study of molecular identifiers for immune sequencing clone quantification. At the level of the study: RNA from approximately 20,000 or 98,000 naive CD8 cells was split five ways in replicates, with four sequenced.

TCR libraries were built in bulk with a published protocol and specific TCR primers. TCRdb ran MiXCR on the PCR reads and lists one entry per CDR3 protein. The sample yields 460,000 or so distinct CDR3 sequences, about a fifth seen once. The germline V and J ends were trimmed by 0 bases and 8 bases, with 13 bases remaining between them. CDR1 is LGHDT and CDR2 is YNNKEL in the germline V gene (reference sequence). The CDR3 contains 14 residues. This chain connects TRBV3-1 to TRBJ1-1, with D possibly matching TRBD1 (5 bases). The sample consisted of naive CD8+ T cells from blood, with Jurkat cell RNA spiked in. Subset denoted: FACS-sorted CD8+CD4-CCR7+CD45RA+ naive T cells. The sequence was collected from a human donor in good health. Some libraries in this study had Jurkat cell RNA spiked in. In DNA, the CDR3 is TGTGCCAGCAGCCAAGATGGGAGGGACCAGGAAGCTTTCTTT. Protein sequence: CASSQDGRDQEAFF.